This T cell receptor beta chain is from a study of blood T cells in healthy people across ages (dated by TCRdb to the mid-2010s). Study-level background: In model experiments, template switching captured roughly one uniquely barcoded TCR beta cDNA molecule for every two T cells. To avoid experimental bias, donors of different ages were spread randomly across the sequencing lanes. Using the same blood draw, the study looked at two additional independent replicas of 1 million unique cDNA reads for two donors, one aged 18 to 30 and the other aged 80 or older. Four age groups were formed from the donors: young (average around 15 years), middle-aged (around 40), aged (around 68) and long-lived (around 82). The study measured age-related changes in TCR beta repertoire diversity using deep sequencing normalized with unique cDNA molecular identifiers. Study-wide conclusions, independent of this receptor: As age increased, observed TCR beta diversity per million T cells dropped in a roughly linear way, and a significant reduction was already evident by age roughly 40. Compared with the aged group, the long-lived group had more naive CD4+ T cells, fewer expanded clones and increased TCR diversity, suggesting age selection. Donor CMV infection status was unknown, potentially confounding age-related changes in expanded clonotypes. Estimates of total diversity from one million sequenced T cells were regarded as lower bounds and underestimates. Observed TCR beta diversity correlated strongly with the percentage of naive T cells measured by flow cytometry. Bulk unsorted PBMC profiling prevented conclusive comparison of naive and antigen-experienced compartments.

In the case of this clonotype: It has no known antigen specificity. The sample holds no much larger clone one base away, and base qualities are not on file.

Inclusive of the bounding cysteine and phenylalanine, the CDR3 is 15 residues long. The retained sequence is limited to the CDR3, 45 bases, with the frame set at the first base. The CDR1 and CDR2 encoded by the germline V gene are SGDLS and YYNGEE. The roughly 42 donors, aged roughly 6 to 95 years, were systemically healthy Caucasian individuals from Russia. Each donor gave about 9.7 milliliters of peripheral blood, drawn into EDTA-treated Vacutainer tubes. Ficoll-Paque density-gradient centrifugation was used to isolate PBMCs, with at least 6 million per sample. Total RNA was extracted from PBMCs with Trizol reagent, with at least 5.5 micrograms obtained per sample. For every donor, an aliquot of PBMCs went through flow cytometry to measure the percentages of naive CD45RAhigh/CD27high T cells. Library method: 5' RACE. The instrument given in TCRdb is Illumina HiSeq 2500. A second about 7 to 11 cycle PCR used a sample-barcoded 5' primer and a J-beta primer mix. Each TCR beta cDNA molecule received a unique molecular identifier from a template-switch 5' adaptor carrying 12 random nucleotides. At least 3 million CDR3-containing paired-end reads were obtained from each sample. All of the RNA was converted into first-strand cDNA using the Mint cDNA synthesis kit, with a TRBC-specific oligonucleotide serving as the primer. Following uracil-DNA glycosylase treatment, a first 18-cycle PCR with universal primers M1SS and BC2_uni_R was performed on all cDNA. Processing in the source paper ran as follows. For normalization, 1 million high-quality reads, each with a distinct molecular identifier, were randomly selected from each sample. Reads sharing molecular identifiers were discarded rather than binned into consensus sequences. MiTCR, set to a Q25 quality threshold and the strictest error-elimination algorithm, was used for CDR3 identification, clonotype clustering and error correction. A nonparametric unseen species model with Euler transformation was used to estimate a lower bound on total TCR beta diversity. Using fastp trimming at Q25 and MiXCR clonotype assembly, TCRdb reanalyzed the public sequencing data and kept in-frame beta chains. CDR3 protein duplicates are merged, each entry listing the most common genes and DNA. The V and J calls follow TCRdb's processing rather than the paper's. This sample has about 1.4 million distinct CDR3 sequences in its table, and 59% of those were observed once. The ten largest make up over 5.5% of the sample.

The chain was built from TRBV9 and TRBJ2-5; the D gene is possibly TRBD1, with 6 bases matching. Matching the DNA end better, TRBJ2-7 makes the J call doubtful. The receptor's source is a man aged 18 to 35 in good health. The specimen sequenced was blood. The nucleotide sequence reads TGTGCCAGCAGCGTAGGAATTGGGACACTTTACGAGCAGTACTTC. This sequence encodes CASSVGIGTLYEQYF.